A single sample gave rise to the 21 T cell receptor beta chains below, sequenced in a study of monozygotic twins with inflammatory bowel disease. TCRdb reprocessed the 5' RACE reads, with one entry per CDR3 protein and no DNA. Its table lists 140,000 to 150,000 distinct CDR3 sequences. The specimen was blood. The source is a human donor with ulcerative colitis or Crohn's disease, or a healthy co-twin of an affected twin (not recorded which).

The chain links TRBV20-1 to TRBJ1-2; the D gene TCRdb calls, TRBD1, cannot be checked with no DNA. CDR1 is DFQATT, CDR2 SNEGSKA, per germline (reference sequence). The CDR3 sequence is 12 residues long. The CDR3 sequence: CSARRGRVGYTF.

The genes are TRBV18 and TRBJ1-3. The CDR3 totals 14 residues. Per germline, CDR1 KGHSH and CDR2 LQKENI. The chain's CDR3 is CASSPETAGNTIYF. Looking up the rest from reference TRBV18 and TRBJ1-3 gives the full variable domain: NAGVMQNPRHLVRRRGQEARLRCSPMKGHSHVYWYRQLPEEGLKFMVYLQKENIIDESGMPKERFSAEFPKEGPSILRIQQVVRGDSAAYFCASSPETAGNTIYFGEGSWLTVV.

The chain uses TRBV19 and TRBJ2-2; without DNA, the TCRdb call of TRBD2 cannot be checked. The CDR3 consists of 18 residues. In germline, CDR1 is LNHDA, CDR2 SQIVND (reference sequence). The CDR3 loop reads CASSIDTSGILNTGELFF.

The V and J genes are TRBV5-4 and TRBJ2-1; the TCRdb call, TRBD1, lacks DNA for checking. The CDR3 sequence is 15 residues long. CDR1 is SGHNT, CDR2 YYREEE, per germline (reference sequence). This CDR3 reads CASSLNRDRVDEQFF.

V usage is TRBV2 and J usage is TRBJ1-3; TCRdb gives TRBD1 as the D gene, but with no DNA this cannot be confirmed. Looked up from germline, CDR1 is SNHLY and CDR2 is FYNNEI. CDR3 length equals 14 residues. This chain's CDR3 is CASRGTGTGNTIYF. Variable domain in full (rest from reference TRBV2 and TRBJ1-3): EPEVTQTPSHQVTQMGQEVILRCVPISNHLYFYWYRQILGQKVEFLVSFYNNEISEKSEIFDDQFSVERPDGSNFTLKIRSTKLEDSAMYFCASRGTGTGNTIYFGEGSWLTVV.

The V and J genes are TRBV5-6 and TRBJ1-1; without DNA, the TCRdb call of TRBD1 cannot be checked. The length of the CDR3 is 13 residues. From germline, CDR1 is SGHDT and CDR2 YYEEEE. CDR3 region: CASSIPQGSEAFF.

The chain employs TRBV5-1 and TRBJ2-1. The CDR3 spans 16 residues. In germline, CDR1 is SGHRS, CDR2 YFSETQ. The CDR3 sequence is CASSLAQASSYNEQFF.

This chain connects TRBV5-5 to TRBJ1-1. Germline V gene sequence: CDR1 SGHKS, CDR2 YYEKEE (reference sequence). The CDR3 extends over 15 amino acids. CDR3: CASSRIRIENTEAFF. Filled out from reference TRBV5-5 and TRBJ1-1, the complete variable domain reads DAGVTQSPTHLIKTRGQQVTLRCSPISGHKSVSWYQQVLGQGPQFIFQYYEKEERGRGNFPDRFSARQFPNYSSELNVNALLLGDSALYLCASSRIRIENTEAFFGQGTRLTVV.

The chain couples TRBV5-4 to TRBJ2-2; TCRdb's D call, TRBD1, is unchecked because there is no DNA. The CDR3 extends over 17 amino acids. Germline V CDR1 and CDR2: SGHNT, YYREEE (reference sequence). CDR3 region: CASSLEGPRIRTGELFF.

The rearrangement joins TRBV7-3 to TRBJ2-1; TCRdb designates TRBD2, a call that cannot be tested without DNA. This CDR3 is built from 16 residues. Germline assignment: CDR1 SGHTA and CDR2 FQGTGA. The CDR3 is CASSLRATSAFHEQFF.

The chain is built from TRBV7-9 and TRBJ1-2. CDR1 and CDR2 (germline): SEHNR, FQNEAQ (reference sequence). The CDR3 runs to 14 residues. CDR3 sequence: CASSPDRLSYGYTF.

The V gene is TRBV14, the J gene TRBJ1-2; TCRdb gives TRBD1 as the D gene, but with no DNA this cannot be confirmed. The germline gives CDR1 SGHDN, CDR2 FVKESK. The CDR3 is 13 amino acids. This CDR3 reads CASSIDSPYGYTF.

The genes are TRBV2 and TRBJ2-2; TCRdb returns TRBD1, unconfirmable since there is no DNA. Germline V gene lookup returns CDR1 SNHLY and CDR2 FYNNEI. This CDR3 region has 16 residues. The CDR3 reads CASRGPGRSSTGELFF. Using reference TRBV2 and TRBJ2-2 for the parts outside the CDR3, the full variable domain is EPEVTQTPSHQVTQMGQEVILRCVPISNHLYFYWYRQILGQKVEFLVSFYNNEISEKSEIFDDQFSVERPDGSNFTLKIRSTKLEDSAMYFCASRGPGRSSTGELFFGEGSRLTVL.

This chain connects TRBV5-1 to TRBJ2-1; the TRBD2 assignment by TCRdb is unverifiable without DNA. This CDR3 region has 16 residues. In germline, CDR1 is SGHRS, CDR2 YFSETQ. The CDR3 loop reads CASSPGLAGYDNEQFF.

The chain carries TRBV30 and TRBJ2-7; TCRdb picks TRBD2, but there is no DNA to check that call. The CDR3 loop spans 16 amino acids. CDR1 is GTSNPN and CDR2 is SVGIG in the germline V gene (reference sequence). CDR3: CAWTGGRLADSYEQYF.

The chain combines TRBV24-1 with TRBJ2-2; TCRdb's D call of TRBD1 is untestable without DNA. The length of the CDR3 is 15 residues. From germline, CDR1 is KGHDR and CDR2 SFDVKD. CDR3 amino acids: CATSDPRQLTGELFF.

CDR3 amino acids: CSAGQGSRTDTQYF. The chain recombines TRBV20-1 with TRBJ2-3; TCRdb proposes TRBD1, but this gene call is untestable without DNA. From germline, CDR1 is DFQATT and CDR2 SNEGSKA (reference sequence). The CDR3 has 14 residues.

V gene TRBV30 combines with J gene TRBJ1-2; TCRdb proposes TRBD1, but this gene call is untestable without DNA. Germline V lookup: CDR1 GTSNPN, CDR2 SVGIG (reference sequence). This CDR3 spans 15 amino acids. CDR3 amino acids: CAWSVRRGQLYGYTF.

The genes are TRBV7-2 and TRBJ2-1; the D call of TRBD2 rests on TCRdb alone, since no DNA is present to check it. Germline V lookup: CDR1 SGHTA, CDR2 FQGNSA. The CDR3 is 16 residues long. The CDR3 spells CASTQTSGSPYNEQFF.

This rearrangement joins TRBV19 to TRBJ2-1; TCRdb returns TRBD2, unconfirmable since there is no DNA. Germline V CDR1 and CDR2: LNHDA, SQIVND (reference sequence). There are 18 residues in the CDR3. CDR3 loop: CASTQDPLAGGPYNEQFF. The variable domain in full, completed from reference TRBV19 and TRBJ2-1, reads DGGITQSPKYLFRKEGQNVTLSCEQNLNHDAMYWYRQDPGQGLRLIYYSQIVNDFQKGDIAEGYSVSREKKESFPLTVTSAQKNPTAFYLCASTQDPLAGGPYNEQFFGPGTRLTVL.

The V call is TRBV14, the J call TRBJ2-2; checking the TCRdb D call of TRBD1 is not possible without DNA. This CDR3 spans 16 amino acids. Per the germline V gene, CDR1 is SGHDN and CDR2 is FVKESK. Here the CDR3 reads CASSQREGALPGELFF.